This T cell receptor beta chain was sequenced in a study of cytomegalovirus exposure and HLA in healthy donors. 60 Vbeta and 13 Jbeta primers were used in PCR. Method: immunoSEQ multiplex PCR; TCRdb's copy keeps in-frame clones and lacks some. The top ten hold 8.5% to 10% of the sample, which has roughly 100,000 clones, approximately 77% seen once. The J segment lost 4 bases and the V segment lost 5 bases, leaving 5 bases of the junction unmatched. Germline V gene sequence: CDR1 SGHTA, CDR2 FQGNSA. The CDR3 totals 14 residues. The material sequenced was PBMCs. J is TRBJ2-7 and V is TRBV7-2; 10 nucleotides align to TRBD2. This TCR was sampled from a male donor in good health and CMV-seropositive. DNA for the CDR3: TGTGCCAGCAGCCCCGGACTAGCGGCATACGAGCAGTACTTC. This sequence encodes CASSPGLAAYEQYF.